This TCR beta chain was profiled in a study of blood T cell repertoires in COVID-19. Clones were sequenced by immunoSEQ multiplex PCR, and TCRdb holds only the in-frame ones, with some missing. The sample lists roughly 60,000 clones, more than 80% occurring once. The CDR3 has 15 residues. The junction had 4 bases not matched to a gene; V was cut back by 4 bases and J by 8 bases. The germline CDR1 and CDR2 sequences are LGHDT and YNNKEL (reference sequence). Sequences were obtained from peripheral blood. The sequence was collected from an elderly man with acute or convalescent COVID-19. This rearrangement joins TRBV3-1 (or the pseudogene TRBV3-2) to TRBJ2-1, with 14 bases matching TRBD2. The DNA for the CDR3 is TGTGCCAGCAGCCCGGGACTAGCGGGGGCCTATGAGCAGTTCTTC. This translates into CASSPGLAGAYEQFF.